This T cell receptor (beta chain) originates from a study of blood T cell repertoires in COVID-19. How the authors handled the data: Quantification of nucleated cells was approximated via reference gene primer amplification. Data came from immunoSEQ multiplex PCR; TCRdb stores just in-frame clones and leaves some out. D and trimming were read from the DNA, whereas the V and J calls and clone size are those reported in that table. The data show 110,000 to 150,000 clones, with 65% to 90% seen just once and 2.5% to 3% held by the top ten. CDR3 size: 13 residues. Trimming shortened V by 5 bases and J by 9 bases, and 11 bases separated the two germline ends. Germline-derived CDR1 and CDR2 are SEHNR and FQNEAQ (reference sequence).

This chain uses TRBV7-9 with TRBJ1-6; D not resolved. The sample taken for sequencing was peripheral blood. This TCR was sampled from a man between 45 and 60 years old with acute or convalescent COVID-19. CDR3 amino acids: CASSTPGPSPLHF. The CDR3, as DNA: TGTGCCAGCAGCACACCTGGCCCTTCACCCCTCCACTTT.